This T cell receptor (beta chain) derives from a study of T cell changes during pregnancy in multiple sclerosis. The CDR3 sequence is 16 residues long. The V and J ends lost 3 bases and 1 base, in that order; junction bases with no gene match: 8. Germline loops: CDR1 SGDLS, CDR2 YYNGEE. Only in-frame clones appear in the TCRdb table, and some are missing; sequencing was by immunoSEQ multiplex PCR. The sample holds 14,000 or so clones, approximately 95% seen once. The sample holds one count of this clone. The chain links TRBV9 to TRBJ1-2, with TRBD1 matching 8 bases. The material was peripheral blood, obtained in the second trimester of pregnancy. This TCR came from a female donor in good health, enrolled as a control in a pregnancy study. The CDR3 reads CASSADREGNNYGYTF. The CDR3 coding sequence is TGTGCCAGCAGCGCGGACAGGGAAGGGAATAACTATGGCTACACCTTC.